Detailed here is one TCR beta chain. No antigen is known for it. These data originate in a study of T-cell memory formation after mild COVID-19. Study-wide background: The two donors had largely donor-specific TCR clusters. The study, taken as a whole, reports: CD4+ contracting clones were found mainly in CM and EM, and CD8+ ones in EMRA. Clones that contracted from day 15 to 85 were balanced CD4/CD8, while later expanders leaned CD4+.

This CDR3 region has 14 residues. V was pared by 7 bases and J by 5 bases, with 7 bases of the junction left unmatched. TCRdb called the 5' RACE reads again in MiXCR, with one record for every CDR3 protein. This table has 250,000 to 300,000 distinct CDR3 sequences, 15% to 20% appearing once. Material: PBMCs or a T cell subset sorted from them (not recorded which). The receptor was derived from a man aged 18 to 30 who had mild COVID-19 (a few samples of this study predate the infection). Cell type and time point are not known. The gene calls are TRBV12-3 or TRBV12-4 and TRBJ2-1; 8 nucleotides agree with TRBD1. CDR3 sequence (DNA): TGTGCCAGCAAAGCAGGGGGCGGCCACAATGAGCAGTTCTTC. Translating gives CASKAGGGHNEQFF.